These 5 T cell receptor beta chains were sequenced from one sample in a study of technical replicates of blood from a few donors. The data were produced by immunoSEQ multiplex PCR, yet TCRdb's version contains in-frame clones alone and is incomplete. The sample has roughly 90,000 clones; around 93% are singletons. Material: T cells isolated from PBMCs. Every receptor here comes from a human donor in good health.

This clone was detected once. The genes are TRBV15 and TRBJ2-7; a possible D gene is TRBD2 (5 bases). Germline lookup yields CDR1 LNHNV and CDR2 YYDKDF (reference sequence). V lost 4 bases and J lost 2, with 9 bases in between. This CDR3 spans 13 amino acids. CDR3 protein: CATSTSFAYEQYF. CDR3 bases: TGTGCCACCAGCACTAGCTTCGCCTACGAGCAGTACTTC.

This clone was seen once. The CDR3 region has the DNA TGCGCCAGCAGCCACAATAACAGGGTGGGCTCTGGAAACACCATATATTTT. Its protein is CASSHNNRVGSGNTIYF. V is TRBV4-1 and J is TRBJ1-3; a weak D match, TRBD1 (6 bases). The CDR3 spans 17 residues. Germline-derived CDR1 and CDR2 are MGHRA and YSYEKL. V lost 3 bases, J lost 0 bases, and 15 bases lay in between.

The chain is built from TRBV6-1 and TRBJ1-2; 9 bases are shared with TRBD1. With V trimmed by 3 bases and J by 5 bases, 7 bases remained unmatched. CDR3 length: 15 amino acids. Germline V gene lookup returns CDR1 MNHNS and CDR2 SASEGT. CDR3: CASSEPGQGSYGYTF. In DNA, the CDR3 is TGTGCCAGCAGTGAGCCGGGACAGGGCTCGTATGGCTACACCTTC.

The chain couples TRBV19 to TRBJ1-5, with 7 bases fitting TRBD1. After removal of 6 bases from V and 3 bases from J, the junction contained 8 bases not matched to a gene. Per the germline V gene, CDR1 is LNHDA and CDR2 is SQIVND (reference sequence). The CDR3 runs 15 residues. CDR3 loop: CASRPQGVDNQPQHF. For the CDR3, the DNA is TGTGCCAGTAGGCCTCAGGGGGTAGACAATCAGCCCCAGCATTTT.

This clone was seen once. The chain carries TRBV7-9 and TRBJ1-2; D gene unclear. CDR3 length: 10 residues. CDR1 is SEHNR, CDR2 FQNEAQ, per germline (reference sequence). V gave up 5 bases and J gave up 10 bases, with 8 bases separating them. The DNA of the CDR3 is TGTGCCAGCAGCCCCCGGGACTACACCTTC. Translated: CASSPRDYTF.